One and the same sample provided the 14 T cell receptor beta chains below, sequenced in a study of T cell repertoires in cytomegalovirus infection. These receptors' targets are unknown. TCRdb reanalysed the reads using MiXCR and keeps one entry per CDR3 protein. The sample includes around 200,000 distinct CDR3 sequences, less than 50% of them seen just once. The sequencing used CD8+ T cells from cultured PBMCs, collected from culture after CMV antigen stimulation. The receptors derive from a human donor in good health (CMV status not recorded). Some clones in this sample may be carry-over from other donors' samples.

The gene calls are TRBV7-9 and TRBJ2-7; either TRBD1 or TRBD2 may supply D (5 bases each). The CDR3 is 14 residues long. Germline lookup yields CDR1 SEHNR and CDR2 FQNEAQ (reference sequence). The CDR3 loop reads CSIDLIRELHEQYF. CDR3 bases: TGTTCCATCGACCTCATCAGGGAGTTGCACGAGCAGTACTTC.

In this sample, this clonotype turned up once. The chain has TRBV7-9 and TRBJ1-2, with D uncertain. Trimming left V 3 bases short and J 6 bases short, with 14 bases between. The germline gives CDR1 SEHNR, CDR2 FQNEAQ (reference sequence). This CDR3 spans 14 amino acids. In DNA form, the CDR3 reads TGTGCCAGCAGCTTGGGCTCCGCAGGAGATGGCTACACCTTC. It yields the protein CASSLGSAGDGYTF.

This clonotype occurred once. The V call is TRBV4-1, the J call TRBJ2-7; perhaps TRBD2 as D (5 bases). The germline V gene encodes CDR1 MGHRA and CDR2 YSYEKL. CDR3 length: 14 amino acids. With 2 bases removed from V and 2 bases from J, the gap between germline ends came to 10 bases. This CDR3 is CASSQRTGTYEQYF. CDR3 nucleotides: TGCGCCAGCAGCCAACGGACGGGAACCTACGAGCAGTACTTC.

This chain joins TRBV19 and TRBJ2-4; 11 bases fit TRBD2. CDR1 LNHDA and CDR2 SQIVND come from the germline V gene (reference sequence). J gave up 0 bases and V 6 bases, and 19 bases lay outside the gene matches. This CDR3 has 21 residues. The CDR3 spells CASSSLPGLADVTIAKNIQYF. CDR3 nucleotide sequence: TGTGCCAGTAGCTCATTACCGGGACTAGCGGATGTTACTATAGCCAAAAACATTCAGTACTTC.

In its sample, this clonotype was seen a few times. The CDR3 sequence: CASSLWTSGGANEQFF. The CDR3 DNA reads TGTGCCAGCAGCTTATGGACTAGCGGGGGGGCAAATGAGCAGTTCTTC. The rearrangement uses TRBV7-6 and TRBJ2-1; TRBD2 matches at 15 bases. V was clipped by 2 bases and J by 7 bases; unmatched bases: 3. Germline V gene data show CDR1 as SGHVS and CDR2 as FNYEAQ. The CDR3 consists of 16 residues. The full variable domain, rest sourced from reference TRBV7-6 and TRBJ2-1, is GAGVSQSPRYKVTKRGQDVALRCDPISGHVSLYWYRQALGQGPEFLTYFNYEAQQDKSGLPNDRFSAERPEGSISTLTIQRTEQRDSAMYRCASSLWTSGGANEQFFGPGTRLTVL.

This chain links TRBV29-1 with TRBJ1-1, with D possibly matching TRBD1 (6 bases). CDR1 SQVTM and CDR2 ANQGSEA come from the germline V gene. The V end was cut by 8 bases, the J end by 7 bases, with 20 bases between. The CDR3 totals 13 residues. In DNA, the CDR3 is TGCAGCTCATTGACAGGTACCTCTGGTGAAGCTTTCTTT. Translating it yields CSSLTGTSGEAFF.

V is TRBV7-9 and J is TRBJ1-2; TRBD1 is a possible D gene (5 bases). Germline values: CDR1 SEHNR, CDR2 FQNEAQ (reference sequence). V was trimmed by 6 bases and J by 3 bases, leaving 8 bases between them. There are 12 residues in the CDR3. The chain's CDR3 is CASRQGDYGYTF. The DNA of the CDR3 is TGTGCCAGCAGGCAAGGGGACTATGGCTACACCTTC.

This clonotype was seen a handful of times. The chain recombines TRBV27 with TRBJ2-7; D unresolved. The CDR3 consists of 12 residues. CDR1 is MNHEY, CDR2 SMNVEV, per germline (reference sequence). Deletions cut 5 bases from V and 6 bases from J, with 11 bases between. CDR3 loop: CASSLLGGEQYF. In nucleotides, the CDR3 is TGTGCCAGCAGTCTCCTAGGCGGCGAGCAGTACTTC.

Notes on this clonotype: An end of the junction does not agree with germline; a read error may underlie this. V is TRBV12-3 or TRBV12-4 and J is TRBJ1-2; possible D gene TRBD1, 6 bases. This CDR3 region has 12 residues. The CDR3 region is CVTRETGNGYTF. CDR3 DNA: TGCGTAACCAGAGAGACAGGCAATGGCTACACCTTC.

This clonotype was detected a few times. The chain is built from TRBV6-1 and TRBJ1-1; D is perhaps TRBD1 (5 bases). Germline lookup yields CDR1 MNHNS and CDR2 SASEGT. The CDR3 spans 14 residues. V was shortened by 3 bases and J by 6 bases, with 14 bases between the two germline ends. CDR3 coding DNA: TGTGCCAGCAGTGATTATGGGGGACGGTCTGAAGCTTTCTTT. Translated, it gives CASSDYGGRSEAFF.

The chain recombines TRBV4-1 with TRBJ1-5, with 7 bases aligning to TRBD1. Germline lookup yields CDR1 MGHRA and CDR2 YSYEKL. The CDR3 sequence is 18 residues long. The trim removed 0 bases at V and 6 bases at J, leaving 14 bases unmatched. This CDR3 is CASSQEISGRQGGQPQHF. The CDR3 DNA is TGCGCCAGCAGCCAAGAGATCTCTGGAAGACAGGGAGGTCAGCCCCAGCATTTT.

The rearrangement joins TRBV27 to TRBJ2-3; D gene unclear. The V gene's germline CDR1 is MNHEY and CDR2 SMNVEV (reference sequence). With 4 bases removed from V and 5 bases from J, the gap between germline ends came to 4 bases. This CDR3 spans 11 amino acids. The CDR3, as DNA: TGTGCCAGCAGTTCAAAAGATACGCAGTATTTT. This codes for CASSSKDTQYF.

As for this clonotype: One end of the junction does not line up with germline, which may come from a read error. V and J are TRBV2 and TRBJ1-4; D is perhaps TRBD1 (5 bases). From germline, CDR1 is SNHLY and CDR2 FYNNEI. CDR3 length: 13 residues. This CDR3 is CASRDLGQEILFF. The CDR3 nucleotides read TGTGCCAGCAGGGACCTCGGACAAGAAATACTGTTTTTT. Variable domain in full (rest from reference TRBV2 and TRBJ1-4): EPEVTQTPSHQVTQMGQEVILRCVPISNHLYFYWYRQILGQKVEFLVSFYNNEISEKSEIFDDQFSVERPDGSNFTLKIRSTKLEDSAMYFCASRDLGQEILFFGSGTQLSVL.

V is TRBV6-1 and J is TRBJ2-3; tentatively, D is TRBD1 or TRBD2 (5 bases each). CDR1 is MNHNS and CDR2 is SASEGT in the germline V gene. The CDR3 length is 15 residues. The ends were cut back, 0 bases at V and 1 base at J, with 8 bases in the middle. CDR3 nucleotides: TGTGCCAGCAGTGAAGCCCTGGGACGCACAGATACGCAGTATTTT. Its translation: CASSEALGRTDTQYF.